The 10 T cell receptor beta chains below all came from one sample that was sequenced in a study of cytomegalovirus exposure and HLA in healthy donors. Amplification used 60 Vbeta primers and 13 Jbeta primers. Some clones are missing from TCRdb's copy, which holds only in-frame ones; the method was immunoSEQ multiplex PCR. The sample lists under 200,000 clones, 70% to 85% seen once, with around 0.69% in the top ten. The sample was PBMCs. The receptors were sampled from a woman in her thirties or forties in good health and CMV-seronegative.

This sequence joins TRBV6-5 and TRBJ1-3; a weak D match, TRBD1 (5 bases). The CDR3 sequence is 15 residues long. CDR1 and CDR2 (germline): MNHEY, SVGAGI. Trimming cost V 5 bases and J 4 bases, with 15 bases left between them. CDR3 coding DNA: TGTGCCAGCAGTATAGGGGTAGTCGCGGGAAACACCATATATTTT. This codes for CASSIGVVAGNTIYF.

The chain is built from TRBV7-3 and TRBJ2-7; 10 bases fit TRBD1. The J segment lost 5 bases and the V segment lost 5 bases, leaving 6 bases of the junction unmatched. CDR3 length: 14 residues. Germline lookup yields CDR1 SGHTA and CDR2 FQGTGA. DNA of the CDR3: TGTGCCAGCAGCAGACAGGGGGCGCGGGACGAGCAGTACTTC. Translated: CASSRQGARDEQYF.

The chain employs TRBV6-1 and TRBJ2-5; D may be TRBD1 (5 bases). The CDR3 is 14 amino acids. The V gene lost 3 bases and the J gene lost 1 base, with 9 bases spanning the gap. CDR1 is MNHNS, CDR2 SASEGT, per germline. The CDR3 sequence: CASSDRAIQETQYF. In DNA, the CDR3 is TGTGCCAGCAGTGACAGGGCTATCCAAGAGACCCAGTACTTC.

This sequence joins TRBV7-9 and TRBJ2-1; 9 bases line up with TRBD1. This CDR3 is 16 amino acids long. Trimming removed 2 bases from V and 4 bases from J; junction bases left unmatched: 6. The V gene's germline CDR1 is SEHNR and CDR2 FQNEAQ (reference sequence). The CDR3 sequence: CASSLWAGQGYNEQFF. The CDR3 bases are TGTGCCAGCAGCTTATGGGCGGGACAGGGATACAATGAGCAGTTCTTC.

This chain connects TRBV9 to TRBJ2-1, with 9 bases matching TRBD2. This CDR3 region has 16 residues. Germline trimming cut 0 bases from V and 8 bases from J; bases unmatched to any gene: 9. Germline CDR1 SGDLS, CDR2 YYNGEE. For the CDR3, the DNA is TGTGCCAGCAGCGTAGCCCTGGGGGTAGCGGGAGATGAGCAGTTCTTC. Protein: CASSVALGVAGDEQFF.

As concerns this clone: Germline and junction disagree at one end, which may indicate a read error. J is TRBJ2-7 and V is TRBV27; D gene unclear. In germline, CDR1 is MNHEY, CDR2 SMNVEV (reference sequence). CDR3 length equals 12 residues. The CDR3 region is CGRGVLVYEQYF. The CDR3 nucleotides read TGCGGTCGAGGTGTACTCGTCTACGAGCAGTACTTC.

This clone has more than one count but fewer than ten. The chain is built from TRBV27 and TRBJ2-3; no clear D. Trimming stripped 2 bases from V and 6 bases from J, with 9 bases between. CDR3 size: 13 residues. Germline V CDR1 and CDR2: MNHEY, SMNVEV (reference sequence). The CDR3: CASSLALSDTQYF. CDR3 bases: TGTGCCAGCAGTTTAGCGCTATCGGATACGCAGTATTTT.

The chain couples TRBV28 to TRBJ1-5, with 8 nucleotides matching TRBD1. This CDR3 has 14 amino acids. Losses at the gene ends were 4 bases for V and 3 bases for J; bases not matched to a gene: 2. From germline, CDR1 is MDHEN and CDR2 SYDVKM. CDR3: CASSSTGDNQPQHF. In DNA form, the CDR3 reads TGTGCCAGCAGTTCGACAGGGGACAATCAGCCCCAGCATTTT.

The rearrangement links TRBV19 to TRBJ1-2, with a weak D call TRBD1 (6 bases). In germline, CDR1 is LNHDA, CDR2 SQIVND (reference sequence). The length of the CDR3 is 18 residues. The V gene lost 0 bases and the J gene lost 4 bases, with 21 bases spanning the gap. The CDR3 coding sequence is TGTGCCAGTAGTATAGACGACCGCCGGGGGGCGAGTGGCTATGGCTACACCTTC. The encoded protein is CASSIDDRRGASGYGYTF.

J is TRBJ2-1 and V is TRBV5-1, with TRBD1 identical over 9 bases. With 0 bases clipped from V and 3 bases from J, the junction kept 1 base outside the gene matches. Germline CDR1 and CDR2: SGHRS and YFSETQ. This CDR3 is 15 amino acids long. CDR3 amino acids: CASSLGDRDYNEQFF. CDR3 bases: TGCGCCAGCAGCTTGGGGGACAGGGACTACAATGAGCAGTTCTTC.